These 6 T cell receptor beta chains were all obtained from the same sample, sequenced in a study of beta chain features in type 1 diabetes. Overall study results and limits: Among patients with Type 1 diabetes, TCRB CDR3s were moderately but significantly shorter in every one of the four CD4+ subsets.

Since all of the isolated RNA was reverse transcribed, expressed TCRB transcripts were what got sequenced. Sequenced by immunoSEQ multiplex PCR; TCRdb stores in-frame clones only, minus some. This table holds tens of thousands of clones, about 65% found once. The antigens these receptors bind are not known. Sequencing was performed on Tregs from blood. The receptors here all came from a woman younger than 45 with type 1 diabetes.

Only one count was recorded for this clone. The V gene is TRBV11-2, the J gene TRBJ1-1; D call uncertain. Trimming cost V 1 base and J 2 bases, with 5 bases left between them. CDR3 size: 13 residues. CDR1 is SGHAT, CDR2 FQNNGV, per germline. CDR3 in DNA: TGTGCCAGCAGCTTAGGTCAAAACACTGAAGCTTTCTTT. Its protein is CASSLGQNTEAFF.

The chain recombines TRBV6-5 with TRBJ2-3; D is perhaps TRBD1 (5 bases). Germline CDR1 and CDR2: MNHEY and SVGAGI. The germline V and J ends were trimmed by 8 bases and 0 bases, with 15 bases remaining between them. The CDR3 is made up of 15 amino acids. The CDR3 loop reads CASGPTGSSTDTQYF. The CDR3 nucleotides read TGTGCCAGCGGCCCTACAGGCTCTAGCACAGATACGCAGTATTTT.

This clone was seen a handful of times. The CDR3 reads CASSQVRQGDSNQPQHF. The DNA of the CDR3 is TGTGCCAGTAGTCAGGTTCGGCAGGGCGATAGCAATCAGCCCCAGCATTTT. The rearrangement uses TRBV19 and TRBJ1-5, with D perhaps matching TRBD1 (5 bases). CDR3 size: 17 residues. Trimming removed 5 bases from V and 0 bases from J, with 17 bases in between. Germline V gene data show CDR1 as LNHDA and CDR2 as SQIVND (reference sequence).

V and J are TRBV19 and TRBJ1-1; weak D call: TRBD1 (6 bases). This CDR3 spans 15 amino acids. Germline CDR1 and CDR2: LNHDA and SQIVND (reference sequence). The germline V and J ends were trimmed by 7 bases and 5 bases, with 20 bases remaining between them. The CDR3 region is CASITIDRLGTEAFF. CDR3 DNA: TGTGCCAGTATCACAATAGACAGGCTGGGGACTGAAGCTTTCTTT.

This clone has more than one count but fewer than ten. This chain links TRBV7-2 with TRBJ2-2, with 13 nucleotides matching TRBD2. The CDR3 runs 17 residues. Per the germline V gene, CDR1 is SGHTA and CDR2 is FQGNSA. With V trimmed by 2 bases and J by 7 bases, 7 bases remained unmatched. CDR3 amino acids: CASSLQGLAGWSGELFF. CDR3 DNA sequence: TGTGCCAGCAGCTTACAGGGACTAGCGGGATGGAGCGGGGAGCTGTTTTTT.

This clone has more than one count but fewer than ten. The J gene is TRBJ1-1, the V gene TRBV5-1; 7 bases match TRBD1. J was trimmed by 4 bases and V by 2 bases; bases with no gene match: 5. Per the germline V gene, CDR1 is SGHRS and CDR2 is YFSETQ. The CDR3 has 14 amino acids. The CDR3 coding sequence is TGCGCCAGCAGCTTTACAGGGGCCGGCACTGAAGCTTTCTTT. It codes for CASSFTGAGTEAFF.